This TCR beta chain was recovered during a study of blood T cell repertoires in COVID-19. Germline-derived CDR1 and CDR2 are SGHNT and YENEEA. The J segment lost 7 bases and the V segment lost 6 bases, leaving 5 bases of the junction unmatched. This CDR3 contains 13 residues. Some clones are missing from TCRdb's copy, which holds only in-frame ones; the method was immunoSEQ multiplex PCR. The sample has approximately 110,000 clones, less than 90% seen once. The chain employs TRBV11-3 and TRBJ2-1; 8 nucleotides match TRBD1. The clonotype originates from a woman between 55 and 75 years old with acute or convalescent COVID-19. The sequenced sample was peripheral blood. Here the CDR3 reads CASRSNRGNEQFF. The DNA of the CDR3 is TGTGCCAGCAGGTCGAACAGGGGGAATGAGCAGTTCTTC.